The clone carrying this T cell receptor beta chain was observed a few times. Its specificity is unknown. V was shortened by 3 bases and J by 5 bases, with 14 bases between the two germline ends. The CDR3 is 13 amino acids. Germline V gives CDR1 DFQATT, CDR2 SNEGSKA (reference sequence). The record originates from a study of vaccination and CD4 T cells after COVID-19. Study context: No peptide, an HIV-1 Nef pool, or a CEFX pool was what each control culture received.

Sequencing of the DNA from cultured CD4+ T cells was carried out with the Oncomine TCR Beta short-read assay. TCRdb independently ran MiXCR on the PCR reads; one entry per CDR3 protein. The sample yields more than 20,000 distinct CDR3 sequences, about 52% seen once. Treatment here: approximately nine-day PBMC culture with coronavirus spike peptide pools or control peptides (ViraFEST assay). Study-level results: Within convalescent individuals, 304 out of 307 vaccine-specific clones proved to be spike mono-reactive.

The chain couples TRBV20-1 to TRBJ2-7, with no clear D. The receptor's source is a human donor who had recovered from COVID-19. Sequenced: CD4+ T cells from blood, cultured in vitro. The CDR3: CSASLDLYDEQYF. The CDR3 DNA reads as TGCAGTGCTAGTTTGGATCTATACGACGAGCAGTACTTC.